The 15 T cell receptor beta chains given below trace back to one sample, sequenced in a study of T cells in Graves' hyperthyroidism and ophthalmopathy. Amplified regions were TCR beta CDR3 sequences from RNA transcripts. The HTBI primer set served for first-round RT-PCR of the TCR CDR3. TCRdb processed the multiplex PCR reads anew with MiXCR; each CDR3 protein has one entry. Here the sample spans 650,000 to 800,000 distinct CDR3 sequences, less than 45% being singletons. The sample was peripheral blood or thyroid tissue (not recorded which). The receptor source for this set is an adult man with Graves' disease, either hyperthyroidism or ophthalmopathy (not recorded which).

The rearrangement joins TRBV29-1 to TRBJ1-4, with D unclear. In germline, CDR1 is SQVTM, CDR2 ANQGSEA. With 4 bases removed from V and 7 bases from J, the gap between germline ends came to 7 bases. CDR3 length: 11 amino acids. CDR3 sequence reads: CSVVAGEKLFF. As DNA, the CDR3 is TGCAGCGTTGTGGCGGGTGAAAAACTGTTTTTT.

This clonotype was counted between two and nine times. This chain links TRBV7-9 with TRBJ2-7; D is unresolved. Germline values: CDR1 SEHNR, CDR2 FQNEAQ (reference sequence). Trimming took 6 bases from V and 7 from J, leaving 19 bases between them. This CDR3 contains 14 residues. The CDR3 DNA is TGTGCCAGCAGTTACTCGTCGACGGCTCAAGAGCAGTACTTC. The encoded protein is CASSYSSTAQEQYF.

This clonotype was seen repeatedly, ten times or more. This rearrangement joins TRBV5-1 to TRBJ1-2, with D possibly being TRBD1 (5 bases). The CDR3 is made up of 14 amino acids. V was pared by 0 bases and J by 2 bases, with 8 bases between. CDR1 SGHRS and CDR2 YFSETQ come from the germline V gene. The DNA of the CDR3 is TGCGCCAGCAGCTTGGAGGGGACGAACTATGGCTACACCTTC. It specifies CASSLEGTNYGYTF.

This clonotype was counted at least ten times. The chain combines TRBV10-2 with TRBJ2-7; 8 positions match TRBD1. Trimming cost V 3 bases and J 5 bases; bases outside gene matches: 12. In germline, CDR1 is WSHSY, CDR2 SAAADI. The length of the CDR3 is 16 residues. CDR3 sequence (DNA): TGCGCCAGCAGTGACCCAGGGGGCGCTTCTCTGAACGAGCAGTACTTC. It is translated as CASSDPGGASLNEQYF.

In regard to this clonotype: A much larger clone lies a single base off, so this may be a read error. The rearrangement joins TRBV29-1 to TRBJ1-2, with D maybe TRBD1 (6 bases). Between the trimmed V and J ends, which lost 6 bases and 1 base, there was a span of 12 bases. Germline V gene data show CDR1 as SQVTM and CDR2 as ANQGSEA. This CDR3 spans 13 amino acids. The CDR3 DNA follows: TGCAGCGTGGGTCGGGACATTAACTATGGCTACACCTTC. Its protein is CSVGRDINYGYTF.

This clonotype has ten or more counts. The chain couples TRBV7-6 to TRBJ1-3; D uncertain. The CDR3 is made up of 11 amino acids. Germline V CDR1 and CDR2: SGHVS, FNYEAQ. The V end was cut by 1 base, the J end by 10 bases, with 5 bases between. The CDR3, as DNA: TGTGCCAGCAGCTTAGGAGGGACCATATATTTT. Translated, it gives CASSLGGTIYF. Based on the CDR3 plus reference TRBV7-6 and TRBJ1-3, the full variable domain is GAGVSQSPRYKVTKRGQDVALRCDPISGHVSLYWYRQALGQGPEFLTYFNYEAQQDKSGLPNDRFSAERPEGSISTLTIQRTEQRDSAMYRCASSLGGTIYFGEGSWLTVV.

The CDR3 sequence: CSLGQSGGNTIYF. The CDR3 nucleotides read TGCAGCTTAGGACAGTCGGGTGGAAACACCATATATTTT. The V gene is TRBV29-1, the J gene TRBJ1-3; D is possibly TRBD1 (6 bases). Between the trimmed V and J ends, which lost 8 bases and 3 bases, there was a span of 14 bases. The CDR3 loop spans 13 amino acids. Germline loops: CDR1 SQVTM, CDR2 ANQGSEA.

This clonotype was seen many times. V is TRBV5-1 and J is TRBJ2-7; D ambiguous. With 5 bases removed from V and 5 bases from J, the gap between germline ends came to 11 bases. The germline V gene encodes CDR1 SGHRS and CDR2 YFSETQ. The CDR3 is made up of 12 amino acids. The CDR3 region is CASRVELHEQYF. The CDR3 nucleotides are TGCGCCAGCAGGGTCGAGCTCCACGAGCAGTACTTC. Using reference TRBV5-1 and TRBJ2-7 for the parts outside the CDR3, the full variable domain is KAGVTQTPRYLIKTRGQQVTLSCSPISGHRSVSWYQQTPGQGLQFLFEYFSETQRNKGNFPGRFSGRQFSNSRSEMNVSTLELGDSALYLCASRVELHEQYFGPGTRLTVT.

Points on this clonotype: One end of the junction fails to match germline, which may point to a read error. This chain connects TRBV10-3 to TRBJ1-1; 8 nucleotides agree with TRBD1. The CDR3 has 16 residues. Germline V gene sequence: CDR1 ENHRY, CDR2 SYGVKD. The CDR3 sequence is CASSYALDRAGTEAFF. The CDR3 nucleotides are TGTGCCAGCAGTTATGCCCTGGACAGGGCTGGCACTGAAGCTTTCTTT.

This clonotype has at least ten counts. CDR3 loop: CSVAEVGAGNTIYF. CDR3 coding DNA: TGCAGCGTGGCTGAGGTTGGAGCCGGAAACACCATATATTTT. The gene calls are TRBV29-1 and TRBJ1-3; D is uncertain. Looked up from germline, CDR1 is SQVTM and CDR2 is ANQGSEA. This CDR3 has 14 amino acids. V lost 6 bases to trimming and J lost 4 bases, with 16 bases between them. Filled out from reference TRBV29-1 and TRBJ1-3, the complete variable domain reads SAVISQKPSRDICQRGTSLTIQCQVDSQVTMMFWYRQQPGQSLTLIATANQGSEATYESGFVIDKFPISRPNLTFSTLTVSNMSPEDSSIYLCSVAEVGAGNTIYFGEGSWLTVV.

This clonotype was recorded a few times. The chain carries TRBV20-1 and TRBJ2-7; D remains ambiguous. Germline loops: CDR1 DFQATT, CDR2 SNEGSKA (reference sequence). The CDR3 contains 15 residues. V lost 0 bases and J 0 bases, leaving 12 bases between the germline ends. For the CDR3, the DNA is TGCAGTGCTAGAGATAAGCGTCTAAGCTCCTACGAGCAGTACTTC. Its translation: CSARDKRLSSYEQYF.

A word on this clonotype: The conserved closing phenylalanine or tryptophan is absent in this CDR3, likely reflecting a read error. It is unclear where the CDR3 begins or ends on the DNA, so no DNA is shown, and the CDR3 is as TCRdb lists it. V usage is TRBV24-1 and J usage is TRBJ1-6. The germline V gene encodes CDR1 KGHDR and CDR2 SFDVKD. The CDR3 region is 8 residues in length, termini included. The CDR3 sequence is CATSYRRR.

This clonotype was counted between two and nine times. The V gene is TRBV9, the J gene TRBJ2-7; 13 bases line up with TRBD2. Germline CDR1 is SGDLS and CDR2 is YYNGEE. V was clipped by 4 bases and J by 5 bases; unmatched bases: 9. This CDR3 has 16 residues. In DNA form, the CDR3 reads TGTGCCAGCAGCCCAGGACTAGCGGGAGCTCTAAACGAGCAGTACTTC. This gives the protein CASSPGLAGALNEQYF.

The rearrangement joins TRBV7-9 to TRBJ2-5; perhaps TRBD1 as D (5 bases). The V gene's germline CDR1 is SEHNR and CDR2 FQNEAQ (reference sequence). This CDR3 has 18 residues. Trimming cost V 1 base and J 4 bases, with 22 bases left between them. The CDR3 nucleotides are TGTGCCAGCAGCTTAGTGTCCGCGGCTACCTGGGGCAGAGAGACCCAGTACTTC. Translated: CASSLVSAATWGRETQYF. Looking up the rest from reference TRBV7-9 and TRBJ2-5 gives the full variable domain: DTGVSQNPRHKITKRGQNVTFRCDPISEHNRLYWYRQTLGQGPEFLTYFQNEAQLEKSRLLSDRFSAERPKGSFSTLEIQRTEQGDSAMYLCASSLVSAATWGRETQYFGPGTRLLVL.

For the CDR3, the DNA is TGTGCCACCAGTGATTCAGGGCAACTGTTTTTT. Translated, it gives CATSDSGQLFF. The gene calls are TRBV24-1 and TRBJ1-4; weak D call: TRBD1 (5 bases). Germline V gene lookup returns CDR1 KGHDR and CDR2 SFDVKD. CDR3 size: 11 residues. Trimming took 2 bases from V and 12 from J, leaving 6 bases between them.